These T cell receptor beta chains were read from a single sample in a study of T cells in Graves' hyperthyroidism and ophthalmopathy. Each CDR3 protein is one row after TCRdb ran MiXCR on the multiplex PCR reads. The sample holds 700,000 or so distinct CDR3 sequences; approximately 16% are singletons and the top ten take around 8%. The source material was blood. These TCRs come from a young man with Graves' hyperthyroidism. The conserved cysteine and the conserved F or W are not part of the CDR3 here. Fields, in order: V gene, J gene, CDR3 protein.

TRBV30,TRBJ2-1,AWRSAEQF
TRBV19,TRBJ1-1,ASSPHIPSGAF
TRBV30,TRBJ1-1,AWTPGRAEAF
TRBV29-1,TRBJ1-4,SVEEPGSGDEKLF
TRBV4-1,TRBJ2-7,ASSQPMRGRRTYEQY
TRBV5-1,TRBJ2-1,ASSLIAGGPVNEQF
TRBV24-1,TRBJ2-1,ATSDWNNNEQF
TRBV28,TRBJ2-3,ASSRGSSDTQY
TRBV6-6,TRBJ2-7,ASSYSLQGEQY
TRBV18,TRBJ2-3,ASSPPGTGWTDTQY
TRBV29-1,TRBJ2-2,SVVWREFANTGELF
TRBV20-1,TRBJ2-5,SAGGQAETQY
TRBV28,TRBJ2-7,ASRGQLHYEQY
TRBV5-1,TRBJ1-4,ASSFLRSNEKLF
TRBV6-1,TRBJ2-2,ASRGELGTGELF
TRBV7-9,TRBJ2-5,ASSFIRDRAETQY
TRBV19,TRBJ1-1,ASSIAGVRRFTEAF
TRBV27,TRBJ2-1,ASSLFPSPYNEQF
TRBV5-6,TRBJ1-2,ASTRAWANYGYT
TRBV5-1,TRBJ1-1,ASSPYEMEGSTEAF
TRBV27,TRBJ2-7,ASSLVGRTAIEQY
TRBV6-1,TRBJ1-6,ASSDASRNSPLH
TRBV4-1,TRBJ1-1,ASSPPWGGNTEAF
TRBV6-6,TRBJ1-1,ASSYFPPGQGVEAF
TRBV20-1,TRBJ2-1,SAPGLASYNEQF
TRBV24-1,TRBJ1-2,ATSDAETASYGYT
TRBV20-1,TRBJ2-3,SVFAITDTQY
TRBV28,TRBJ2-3,AEAVSSTDTQY
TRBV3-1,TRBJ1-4,ASSRGDSTNEKLF
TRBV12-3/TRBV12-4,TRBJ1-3,ASSLGGYGNTIY
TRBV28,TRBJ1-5,ASSSQGGPRDQPQH
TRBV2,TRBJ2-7,ASTWTGEDEQY
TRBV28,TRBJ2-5,ASPPKGYQETQY
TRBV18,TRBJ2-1,ASSPASTLGRYNEQF
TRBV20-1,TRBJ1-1,SAILRTGPTEAF
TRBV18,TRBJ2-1,ASSPISHLDEQF
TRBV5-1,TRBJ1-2,ASSPTPSNYGYT
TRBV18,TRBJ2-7,ASSAGDYGGNKQY
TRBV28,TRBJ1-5,ASYISGDGPQH
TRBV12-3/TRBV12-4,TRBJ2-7,ASSPQLAGSYEQY
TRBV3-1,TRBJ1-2,ASSPRQPYGYT
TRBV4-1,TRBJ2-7,ASSTGTGATYEQY
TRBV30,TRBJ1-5,AWSPGGGGQPQH
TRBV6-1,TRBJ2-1,ATSLRALEQF
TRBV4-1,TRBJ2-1,ASSQAASGRVNEQF
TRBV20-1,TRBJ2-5,SAGTSAETQY
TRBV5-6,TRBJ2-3,ASSLEGWTGTQY